The present T cell receptor (beta chain) was sequenced within a study of Ad26.COV2.S vaccination and SARS-CoV-2 variants. Treatment specified: about 20 received Ad26.COV2.S at low or high dose, single or two shots; about 5 received placebo; per-sample allocation not given. Sampling occurred on day 63 after the first vaccine or placebo injection. Clones were sequenced by immunoSEQ multiplex PCR, and TCRdb holds only the in-frame ones, with some missing. The sample includes about 370,000 clones, about nine tenths of them seen just once. Per the germline V gene, CDR1 is LNHNV and CDR2 is YYDKDF (reference sequence). V lost 3 bases and J lost 2, with 13 bases in between. The CDR3 is 15 residues long.

The chain is built from TRBV15 and TRBJ1-2; maybe TRBD1 (6 bases). The receptor was isolated from a person aged 18 to 65 who received the Ad26.COV2.S COVID-19 vaccine or a placebo. The sample in question was peripheral blood, obtained in a trial of Ad26.COV2.S vaccine versus placebo. CDR3 bases: TGTGCCACCAGCAGTAGGGACACCAAGAACTATGGCTACACCTTC. This codes for CATSSRDTKNYGYTF.